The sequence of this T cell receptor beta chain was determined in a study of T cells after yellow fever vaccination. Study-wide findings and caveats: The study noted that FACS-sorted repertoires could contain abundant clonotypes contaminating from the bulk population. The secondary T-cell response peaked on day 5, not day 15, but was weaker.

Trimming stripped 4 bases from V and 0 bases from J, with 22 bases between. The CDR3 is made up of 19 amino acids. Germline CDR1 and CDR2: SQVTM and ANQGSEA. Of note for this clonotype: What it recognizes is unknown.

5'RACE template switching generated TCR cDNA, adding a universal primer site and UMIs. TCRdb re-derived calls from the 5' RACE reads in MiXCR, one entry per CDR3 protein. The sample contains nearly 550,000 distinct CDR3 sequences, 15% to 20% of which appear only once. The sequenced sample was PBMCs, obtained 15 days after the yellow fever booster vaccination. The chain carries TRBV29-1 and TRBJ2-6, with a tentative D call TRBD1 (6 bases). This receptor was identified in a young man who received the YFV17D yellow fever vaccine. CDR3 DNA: TGCAGCGTTGTAGGAATTACAGGGAGTAGAAGCTCTGGGGCCAACGTCCTGACTTTC. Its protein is CSVVGITGSRSSGANVLTF.